The rows below give T cell receptor beta chains drawn from one sample of a study of shared T cell receptors in the human thymus. Sequencing used immunoSEQ multiplex PCR; TCRdb keeps in-frame clones, though not all of them. The sample lists over 350,000 clones, over 90% occurring once. Input material: thymocytes. The receptors derive from a human donor. Both conserved end residues are part of each CDR3. D genes are given only for firm matches. Clone size is shown for a subset of rows, as once, few, many or a class of expanded clone.

v_call	d_call	j_call	clone_size	cdr3_nt	cdr3_aa
TRBV5-1	.	TRBJ1-5	.	TGCGCCAGCAGCCGGGGCCCCCGAGGGGAGGATCAGCCCCAGCATTTT	CASSRGPRGEDQPQHF
TRBV11-1	.	TRBJ2-5	.	TGTGCCAGCAGCTTGGTGCAGGGGACACAGGAGACCCAGTACTTC	CASSLVQGTQETQYF
TRBV30	TRBD2	TRBJ2-1	.	TGTGCCTGGAGTGTAAAAGCGGGAGGGCCTTGGACCTACAATGAGCAGTTCTTC	CAWSVKAGGPWTYNEQFF
TRBV4-2	TRBD1	TRBJ1-4	.	TGTGCCAGCAGCCCCGGACAGGTCGGCCACAATGAAAAACTGTTTTTT	CASSPGQVGHNEKLFF
TRBV29-1	TRBD2	TRBJ2-3	.	TGCAGCGCCCGCCCCGCCGGGGGGGGCACAGATACGCAGTATTTT	CSARPAGGGTDTQYF
TRBV11-3	TRBD1	TRBJ2-7	.	TGTGCCAGCAGCTTAGATGACCCCGGGACAGGTGGGTACGAGCAGTACTTC	CASSLDDPGTGGYEQYF
TRBV4-1	TRBD2	TRBJ2-7	.	TGCGCCAGCAGCGGGACTAGCGGGCGTACCTACGAGCAGTACTTC	CASSGTSGRTYEQYF
TRBV30	TRBD2	TRBJ2-4	.	TGTGCCTGGACCCATGCTCTGGGACTAGGCAACATTCAGTACTTC	CAWTHALGLGNIQYF
TRBV28	.	TRBJ2-7	.	TGTGCCAGCAATCAGACAGGACCTAACTACGAGCAGTACTTC	CASNQTGPNYEQYF
TRBV12-2	.	TRBJ2-7	.	TGTGCAAGTGCAAAGGACCCCGAAGGAAGGGGTGACGAGCAGTACTTC	CASAKDPEGRGDEQYF
TRBV14	TRBD1	TRBJ2-7	.	TGTGCCAGCAGCCAAGGATACAGGGGTCCCTACGAGCAGTACTTC	CASSQGYRGPYEQYF
TRBV13	.	TRBJ2-1	.	TGTGCCAGCAGCTCCATAGGGGATGAGCAGTTCTTC	CASSSIGDEQFF
TRBV19	.	TRBJ2-1	.	TGTGCCAGTAGTCTCCGGATTGGGAATGAGCAGTTCTTC	CASSLRIGNEQFF
TRBV18	TRBD1	TRBJ2-7	.	TGTGCCAGCTCACCATACAGGGGGCTGGGTCGATACGAGCAGTACTTC	CASSPYRGLGRYEQYF
TRBV6-5	.	TRBJ2-1	.	TGTGCCAGCCTCGATAGGGACGGATACAATGAGCAGTTCTTC	CASLDRDGYNEQFF
TRBV5-1	.	TRBJ1-1	.	TGCGCCAGCAGACAAGGACAGCTTTCTCGGATGGGCACTGAAGCTTTCTTT	CASRQGQLSRMGTEAFF
TRBV7-2	.	TRBJ1-3	.	TGTGCCAGCAGCTTAGTCCCGGGATCTGGAAACACCATATATTTT	CASSLVPGSGNTIYF
TRBV5-5	TRBD2	TRBJ2-1	.	TGTGCCAGCAGCTTAAGCGGGAGTAACAATGAGCAGTTCTTC	CASSLSGSNNEQFF
TRBV28	.	TRBJ1-5	.	TGTGCCAGCACCTTGTGGGTCGGGGGGCCCCAGCATTTT	CASTLWVGGPQHF
TRBV7-6	.	TRBJ1-5	.	TGTGCCAGCAGCAACCGGGACGGATTCAATCAGCCCCAGCATTTT	CASSNRDGFNQPQHF
TRBV2	TRBD1	TRBJ1-2	.	TGTGCCAGCAGTGAAACTACAGGGACAGGGGTCCCCTCTAACTATGGCTACACCTTC	CASSETTGTGVPSNYGYTF
TRBV7-9	.	TRBJ2-5	.	TGTGCCAGCAGCCAATCCGTGACGGAGCTAGAGACCCAGTACTTC	CASSQSVTELETQYF
TRBV21-1	.	TRBJ2-7	.	TGTGCCAGCAGCAAATTGGGACCCTACGAGCAGTACTTC	CASSKLGPYEQYF
TRBV7-2	.	TRBJ2-4	.	TGTGCCAGCAGCTTGACCTCGGACAGATTAGCCAAAAACATTCAGTACTTC	CASSLTSDRLAKNIQYF
TRBV6-6	.	TRBJ1-2	.	TGTGCCAGCAGGAGTTCGCAGACACATGGCTACACCTTC	CASRSSQTHGYTF
TRBV4-1	TRBD1	TRBJ2-5	once	TGCGCCAGCAGCCAAGCATCGAGGGGGCATCCACCCGGGTTCCTGGAGACCCAGTACTTC	CASSQASRGHPPGFLETQYF